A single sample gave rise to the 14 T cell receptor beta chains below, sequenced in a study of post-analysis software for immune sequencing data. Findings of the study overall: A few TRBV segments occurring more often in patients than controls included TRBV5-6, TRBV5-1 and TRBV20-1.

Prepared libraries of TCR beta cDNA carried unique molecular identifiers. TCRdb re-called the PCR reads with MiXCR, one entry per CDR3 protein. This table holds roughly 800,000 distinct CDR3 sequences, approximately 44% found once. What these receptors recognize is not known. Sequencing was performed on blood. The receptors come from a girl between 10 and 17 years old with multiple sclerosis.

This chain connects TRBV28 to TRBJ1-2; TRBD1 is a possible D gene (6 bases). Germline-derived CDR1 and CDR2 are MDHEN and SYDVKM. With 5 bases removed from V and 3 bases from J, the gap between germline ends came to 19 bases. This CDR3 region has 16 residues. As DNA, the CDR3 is TGTGCCAGCAGTCCTTACAGGGAATCTCCCTACTATGGCTACACCTTC. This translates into CASSPYRESPYYGYTF.

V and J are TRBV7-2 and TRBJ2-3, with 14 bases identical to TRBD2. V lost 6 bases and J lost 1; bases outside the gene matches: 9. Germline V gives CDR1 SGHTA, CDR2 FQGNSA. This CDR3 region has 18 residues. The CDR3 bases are TGTGCCAGCAGACTGGGACTAGCGGGAGTCAGAGGCACAGATACGCAGTATTTT. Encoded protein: CASRLGLAGVRGTDTQYF.

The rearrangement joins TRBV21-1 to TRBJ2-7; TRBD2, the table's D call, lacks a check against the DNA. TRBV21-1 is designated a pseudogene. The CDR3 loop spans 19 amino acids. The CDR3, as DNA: TGTGCCAGCAGCCCTGCTAGGGGACTAGCGCTCGAAAACTCCTACGAGCAGTACTTC. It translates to CASSPARGLALENSYEQYF.

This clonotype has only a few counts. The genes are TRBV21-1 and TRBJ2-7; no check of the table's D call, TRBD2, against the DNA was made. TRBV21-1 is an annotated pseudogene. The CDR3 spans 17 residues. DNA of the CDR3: TGTGCCAGCAGCAAAGTGCAGGGGACTAGCGGTACTTACGAGCAGTACTTC. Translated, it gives CASSKVQGTSGTYEQYF.

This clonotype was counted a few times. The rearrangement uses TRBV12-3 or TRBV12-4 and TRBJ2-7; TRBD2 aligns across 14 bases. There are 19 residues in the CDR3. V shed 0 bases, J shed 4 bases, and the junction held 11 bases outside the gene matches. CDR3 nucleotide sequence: TGTGCCAGCAGTTTAGCGCTAAGGGGACTAGCGGGAGCTCGGTACGAGCAGTACTTC. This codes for CASSLALRGLAGARYEQYF.

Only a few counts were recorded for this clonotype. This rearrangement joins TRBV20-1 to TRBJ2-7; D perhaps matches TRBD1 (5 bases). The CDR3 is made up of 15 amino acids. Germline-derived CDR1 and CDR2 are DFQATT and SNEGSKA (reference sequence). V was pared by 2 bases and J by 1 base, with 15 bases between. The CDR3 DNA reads TGCAGTGCTAGAAGGTGGGGCCAGAAGTCCTACGAGCAGTACTTC. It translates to CSARRWGQKSYEQYF.

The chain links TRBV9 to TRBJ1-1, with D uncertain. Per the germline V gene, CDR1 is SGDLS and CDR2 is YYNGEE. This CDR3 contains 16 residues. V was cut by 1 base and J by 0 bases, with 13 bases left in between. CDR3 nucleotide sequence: TGTGCCAGCAGCGTAAGAGGGAATGAGATGAACACTGAAGCTTTCTTT. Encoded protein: CASSVRGNEMNTEAFF.

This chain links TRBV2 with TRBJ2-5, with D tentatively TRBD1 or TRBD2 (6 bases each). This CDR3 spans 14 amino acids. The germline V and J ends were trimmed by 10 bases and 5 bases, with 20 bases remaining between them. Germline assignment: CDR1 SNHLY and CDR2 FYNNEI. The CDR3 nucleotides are TGTGCCACAGGGCTAAGCGGAGGGGGTGAGACCCAGTACTTC. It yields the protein CATGLSGGGETQYF.

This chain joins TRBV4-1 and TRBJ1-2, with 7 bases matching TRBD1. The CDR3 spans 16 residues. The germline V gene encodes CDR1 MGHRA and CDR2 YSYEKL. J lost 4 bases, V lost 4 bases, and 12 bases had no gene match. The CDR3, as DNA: TGCGCCAGCAGCCCTGCCGGTGAAGGGGGCAGCTATGGCTACACCTTC. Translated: CASSPAGEGGSYGYTF.

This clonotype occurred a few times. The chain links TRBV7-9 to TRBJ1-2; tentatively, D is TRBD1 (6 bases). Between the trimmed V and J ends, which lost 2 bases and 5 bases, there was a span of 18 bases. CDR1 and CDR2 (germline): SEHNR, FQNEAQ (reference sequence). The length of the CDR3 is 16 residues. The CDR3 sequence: CASSLSFFGGAYGYTF. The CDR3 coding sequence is TGTGCCAGCAGCTTATCATTCTTTGGGGGCGCGTATGGCTACACCTTC.

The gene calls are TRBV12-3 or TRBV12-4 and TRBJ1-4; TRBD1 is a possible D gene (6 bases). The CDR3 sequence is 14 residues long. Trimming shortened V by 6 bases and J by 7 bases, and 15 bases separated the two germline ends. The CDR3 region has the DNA TGTGCCAGCAGCTCGGACAGCCTTTTTGAAAAACTGTTTTTT. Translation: CASSSDSLFEKLFF.

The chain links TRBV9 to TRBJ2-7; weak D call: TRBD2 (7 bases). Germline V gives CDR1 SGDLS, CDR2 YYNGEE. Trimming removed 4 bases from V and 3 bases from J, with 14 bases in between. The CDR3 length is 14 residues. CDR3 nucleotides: TGTGCCAGCAGCCCGGACGGGGGGCACTACGAGCAGTACTTC. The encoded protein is CASSPDGGHYEQYF.

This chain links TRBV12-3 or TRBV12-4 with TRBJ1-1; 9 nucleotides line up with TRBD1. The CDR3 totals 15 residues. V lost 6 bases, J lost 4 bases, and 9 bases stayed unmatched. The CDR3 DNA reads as TGTGCCAGCAGCCGCACAGGGGGCGCGAGCACTGAAGCTTTCTTT. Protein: CASSRTGGASTEAFF.

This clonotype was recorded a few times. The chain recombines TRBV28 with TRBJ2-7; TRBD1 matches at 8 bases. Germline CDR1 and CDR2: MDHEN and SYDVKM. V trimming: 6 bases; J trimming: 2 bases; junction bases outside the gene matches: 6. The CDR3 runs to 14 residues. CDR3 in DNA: TGTGCCAGCAGAACCGGGACAGGCCCCTACGAGCAGTACTTC. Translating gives CASRTGTGPYEQYF.